This T cell receptor beta chain was documented in a study of cytomegalovirus exposure and HLA in healthy donors. Study as a whole: From donors who were HLA-typed, an early data release held approximately 91 million unique TCRs. Findings of the study overall: The study flagged approximately 180 TCR beta chains as cytomegalovirus-associated. A later examination showed that TCR association rates differed by HLA locus, with DRB1 most and HLA-C fewest. Productive rates of about 90% or about 30% were seen for most TCR beta V segments in an earlier analysis.

In regard to this clone: The antigen remains unidentified.

Researchers ran the PCR with 60 Vbeta and 13 Jbeta primers. TCRdb keeps only in-frame clones here, not all; method: immunoSEQ multiplex PCR. The table lists some 67,000 clones. Trimming at V came to 5 bases and at J to 2 bases, leaving 7 bases not matched to a gene. The CDR3 is 15 residues long. Germline CDR1 is SGHAT and CDR2 is FQNNGV. This receptor was identified in a woman in her 30s in good health and CMV-seronegative. The sequenced sample was PBMCs. The chain is built from TRBV11-2 and TRBJ2-7; 9 bases are a match to TRBD1. The CDR3 DNA is TGTGCCAGCAGCGGACAGGGGCAGCCTCCCTACGAGCAGTACTTC. Its translation is CASSGQGQPPYEQYF.